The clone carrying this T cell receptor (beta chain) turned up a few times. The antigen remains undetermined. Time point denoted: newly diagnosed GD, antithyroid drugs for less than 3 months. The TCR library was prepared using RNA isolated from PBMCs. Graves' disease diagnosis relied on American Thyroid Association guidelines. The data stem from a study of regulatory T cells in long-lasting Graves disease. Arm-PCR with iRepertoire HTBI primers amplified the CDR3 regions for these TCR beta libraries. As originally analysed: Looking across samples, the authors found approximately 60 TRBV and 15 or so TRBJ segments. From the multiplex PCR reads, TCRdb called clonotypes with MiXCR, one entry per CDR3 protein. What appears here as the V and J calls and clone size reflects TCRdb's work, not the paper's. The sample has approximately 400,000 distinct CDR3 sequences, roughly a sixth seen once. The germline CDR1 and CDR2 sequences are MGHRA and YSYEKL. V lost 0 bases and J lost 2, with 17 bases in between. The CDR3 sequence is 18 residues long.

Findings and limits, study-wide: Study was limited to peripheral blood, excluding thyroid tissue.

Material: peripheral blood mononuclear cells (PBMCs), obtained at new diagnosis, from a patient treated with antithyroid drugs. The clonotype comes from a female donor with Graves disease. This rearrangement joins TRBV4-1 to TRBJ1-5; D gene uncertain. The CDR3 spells CASSQDGVAGGGNQPQHF. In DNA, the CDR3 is TGCGCCAGCAGCCAAGATGGGGTGGCGGGCGGGGGCAATCAGCCCCAGCATTTT.